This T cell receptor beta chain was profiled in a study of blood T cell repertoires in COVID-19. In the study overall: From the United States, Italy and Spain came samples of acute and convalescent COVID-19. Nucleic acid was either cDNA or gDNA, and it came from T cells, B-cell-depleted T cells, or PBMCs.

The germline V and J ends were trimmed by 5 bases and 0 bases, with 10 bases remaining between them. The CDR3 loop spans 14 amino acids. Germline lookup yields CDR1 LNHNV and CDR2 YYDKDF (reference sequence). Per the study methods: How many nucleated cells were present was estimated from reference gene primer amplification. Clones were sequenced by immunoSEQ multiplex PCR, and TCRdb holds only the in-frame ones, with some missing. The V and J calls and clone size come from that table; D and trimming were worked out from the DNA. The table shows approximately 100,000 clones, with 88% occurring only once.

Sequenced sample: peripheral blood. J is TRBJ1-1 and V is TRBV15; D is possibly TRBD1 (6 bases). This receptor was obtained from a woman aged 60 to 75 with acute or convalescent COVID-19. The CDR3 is CATSYREVNTEAFF. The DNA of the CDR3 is TGTGCCACCAGCTACAGGGAAGTGAACACTGAAGCTTTCTTT.